This section outlines one TCR beta chain sequence together with its context. A junction boundary mismatches the germline segment, possibly from a read error. The CDR3 loop spans 14 amino acids. The germline V gene encodes CDR1 MDHEN and CDR2 SYDVKM. The data were taken from a study of prognosis after radiotherapy for stage I lung cancer. On the study more broadly: There were 14 to 15 patients with newly diagnosed primary stage I lung tumors and a handful of patients with oligometastatic NSCLC after surgical resection of the primary tumor.

The genomic DNA TCR beta CDR3 region underwent two rounds of multiplex PCR. It was primers specific to each TRBV and TRBJ gene that first-round PCR used. A single record per CDR3 protein comes from TCRdb applying MiXCR to the multiplex PCR reads. Of 20,000 to 25,000 distinct CDR3 sequences listed, under 45% were seen once; the top ten hold roughly 30%. The genes are TRBV28 and TRBJ2-7; possibly TRBD1 or TRBD2 for D (5 bases each). This clonotype was obtained from a donor aged 50 or older with non-small cell lung cancer. The specimen was PBMCs, collected before or after stereotactic body radiation therapy (not recorded which). The CDR3 DNA is TGTGCCAGCACACCGGGACGGATCTCCTACGAGAAGTACTTC. Its protein product is CASTPGRISYEKYF.